These 10 T cell receptor beta chains came from one sample sequenced in a study of T cells in Graves' hyperthyroidism and ophthalmopathy (dated by TCRdb to 2018 to 2020). The library was generated by multiplex PCR. The sample was run on an Illumina HiSeq 2000. The TCR beta CDR3 regions were amplified from the RNA transcripts. The first round of RT-PCR for the TCR CDR3 was performed with the HTBI primer set and the Qiagen OneStep RT-PCR kit. TCRdb trimmed public reads at Q25 via fastp, called clones via MiXCR and kept in-frame beta chains. Under each unique CDR3 protein, matching rows form one entry showing the most common genes and DNA. Across this sample there are about 290,000 distinct CDR3 sequences, with roughly 15% seen only once. Roughly 8.5% of the sample belongs to the ten largest clones. The sample comprised blood. The receptors shown here come from a woman aged 25-40 years with Graves' hyperthyroidism that later progressed to Graves' ophthalmopathy.

A few counts support this clonotype. This chain joins TRBV6-9 and TRBJ2-7; D is possibly TRBD1 (6 bases). The ends were cut back, 3 bases at V and 2 bases at J, with 11 bases in the middle. The CDR3 runs 14 residues. Germline-derived CDR1 and CDR2 are MNHGY and SVAAGI. DNA of the CDR3: TGTGCCAGCAGTTACGAGACAGGCACCTACGAGCAGTACTTC. Encoded protein: CASSYETGTYEQYF.

This clonotype was observed a few times. V and J are TRBV15 and TRBJ1-4, with D unclear. Trimming took 0 bases from V and 10 from J, leaving 18 bases between them. Germline CDR1 and CDR2: LNHNV and YYDKDF (reference sequence). The CDR3 contains 16 residues. The CDR3 loop is CATSRERRPYEGKLFF. Here the CDR3 DNA reads TGTGCCACCAGCAGAGAAAGGCGGCCGTATGAGGGAAAACTGTTTTTT. Together with reference TRBV15 and TRBJ1-4, the CDR3 gives the full variable domain: DAMVIQNPRYQVTQFGKPVTLSCSQTLNHNVMYWYQQKSSQAPKLLFHYYDKDFNNEADTPDNFQSRRPNTSFCFLDIRSPGLGDTAMYLCATSRERRPYEGKLFFGSGTQLSVL.

This clonotype was counted at least ten times. CDR3 amino acids: CASSSPGAGSTEAFF. CDR3 coding DNA: TGTGCCAGCAGTTCCCCAGGTGCCGGGTCCACTGAAGCTTTCTTT. The chain is built from TRBV28 and TRBJ1-1, with D unresolved. This CDR3 has 15 amino acids. Trimming removed 4 bases from V and 4 bases from J, with 16 bases in between. Germline CDR1 reads MDHEN; CDR2 reads SYDVKM.

This clonotype showed up many times. As DNA, the CDR3 is TGCAGTGCGGAACCGACCAGTGCCAAAAACATTCAGTACTTC. Translated: CSAEPTSAKNIQYF. The chain links TRBV20-1 to TRBJ2-4, with unresolved D. Per germline, CDR1 DFQATT and CDR2 SNEGSKA (reference sequence). Trimming removed 6 bases at V and 1 base at J, with 13 bases between. This CDR3 has 14 residues.

This sequence joins TRBV27 and TRBJ2-1, with D maybe TRBD1 (5 bases). This CDR3 region has 17 residues. Germline V gene lookup returns CDR1 MNHEY and CDR2 SMNVEV (reference sequence). V was trimmed by 0 bases and J by 7 bases, leaving 19 bases between them. Here the CDR3 reads CASSLSRVGASRNEQFF. DNA for the CDR3: TGTGCCAGCAGTTTATCCCGTGTTGGGGCCTCAAGGAATGAGCAGTTCTTC.

This clonotype appeared many times. This chain links TRBV6-1 with TRBJ2-7; D may correspond to TRBD1 or TRBD2 (5 bases each). CDR3 length: 13 residues. Germline lookup yields CDR1 MNHNS and CDR2 SASEGT. The V end was cut by 4 bases, the J end by 2 bases, with 9 bases between. CDR3 bases: TGTGCCAGCAGTGGAGGGGTTGCCTACGAGCAGTACTTC. This sequence encodes CASSGGVAYEQYF.

At least ten counts were recorded for this clonotype. The chain joins TRBV7-9 to TRBJ2-2; D possibly uses TRBD1 or TRBD2 (5 bases each). Germline lookup yields CDR1 SEHNR and CDR2 FQNEAQ (reference sequence). The CDR3 has 14 residues. V lost 5 bases and J lost 6, with 13 bases in between. CDR3 residues: CASSRTGTPGELFF. The CDR3 region has the DNA TGTGCCAGCAGCAGAACCGGGACCCCCGGGGAGCTGTTTTTT.

This clonotype was recorded many times. The CDR3 nucleotides read TGTGCCAGTAGTAGAGGCGGTAGCACAGATACGCAGTATTTT. Residues: CASSRGGSTDTQYF. This chain connects TRBV19 to TRBJ2-3; D is unresolved. Germline assignment: CDR1 LNHDA and CDR2 SQIVND (reference sequence). V was shortened by 4 bases and J by 0 bases, with 8 bases between the two germline ends. The CDR3 contains 14 residues. Full variable domain (rest looked up from reference TRBV19 and TRBJ2-3): DGGITQSPKYLFRKEGQNVTLSCEQNLNHDAMYWYRQDPGQGLRLIYYSQIVNDFQKGDIAEGYSVSREKKESFPLTVTSAQKNPTAFYLCASSRGGSTDTQYFGPGTRLTVL.

This clonotype was observed at least ten times. This chain links TRBV5-1 with TRBJ2-5; 8 bases map to TRBD2. The junction had 5 bases not matched to a gene; V was cut back by 4 bases and J by 3 bases. This CDR3 spans 14 amino acids. Germline assignment: CDR1 SGHRS and CDR2 YFSETQ. CDR3 coding DNA: TGCGCCAGCAGCCTTACTAGCGGCAAAGAGACCCAGTACTTC. Its translation is CASSLTSGKETQYF.

The chain joins TRBV6-1 to TRBJ2-2; maybe TRBD1 (6 bases). Trimming shortened V by 7 bases and J by 6 bases, and 21 bases separated the two germline ends. The CDR3 loop spans 16 amino acids. CDR1 MNHNS and CDR2 SASEGT come from the germline V gene. The CDR3 loop is CASIYAFTGSAGELFF. CDR3 DNA sequence: TGTGCCAGCATCTACGCGTTTACAGGGTCGGCCGGGGAGCTGTTTTTT.